This T cell receptor (beta chain) was identified in a study of T cell repertoires in cytomegalovirus infection (dated by TCRdb to about 2019). The study in broad terms: The peptide stimulations were aimed at well-studied HLA-B-restricted epitopes as well as recently identified HLA-C-restricted CMV epitopes, whose presentation resists viral immunomodulation. Because public TCR beta signatures pointed to carriage of CMV infection together with the matching HLA type, the HLA type of each donor mattered for the analysis. On the study overall, not on this receptor specifically: Cumulative frequency of public TCR beta family members discriminated carriers of CMV infection plus the relevant HLA type in this cohort and an independent approximately 370-donor cohort. The ex vivo response was dominated by HLA-C-restricted CMV-specific TCR beta clonotypes, which also provided the single most frequent clonotype in two of eight donors.

Unmatched junction bases come to 10, with V trimmed by 4 bases and J by 8 bases. The germline V gene gives CDR1 as SGHRS and CDR2 as YFSETQ. The CDR3 starts with the cysteine, ends with the phenylalanine, and has 16 residues. Only the CDR3 DNA stays, 48 bases, in frame from base 1. This specimen's treatment or condition label, per the study, means: in vitro stimulation with specific CMV peptide epitopes to enrich CMV-specific T cells. Sequencing was carried out with an Illumina HiSeq 1500. The public sequencing data were trimmed at Q25 with fastp and processed into clonotypes with MiXCR by TCRdb, which kept only in-frame beta chains. CDR3 protein sequences are deduplicated, and each keeps its most common genes and DNA. The sample has just under 500,000 distinct CDR3 sequences on record, 33% of them singletons. The top ten clonotypes cover under 20% of the sample. To note about this clonotype: Its antigen has not been determined. Per-base qualities were not stored, and no clone one base away is much larger.

Sequenced material: cultured PBMCs, taken from culture after CMV antigen stimulation. The sequence links TRBV5-1 to TRBJ2-1, with 12 bases aligning to TRBD2. This clonotype was sampled from a human donor in good health (CMV status not recorded). Some clones in this sample may be carry-over from other donors' samples. The encoded CDR3 is CASSITRGLAGDEQFF. The DNA sequence is given as TGCGCCAGCAGCATAACCAGGGGACTAGCGGGCGATGAGCAGTTCTTC.